One sample yielded the 27 T cell receptor beta chains listed below, sequenced in a study of control samples from healthy donors and cancer patients. Only in-frame clones appear in the TCRdb table, and some are missing; sequencing was by immunoSEQ multiplex PCR. This table holds 130,000 to 150,000 clones, about 93% found once. Sequencing was carried out using PBMCs. The origin of the receptors is a man aged 55-75 years with colorectal cancer.

The chain employs TRBV19 and TRBJ1-2; D call uncertain. Trimming shortened V by 4 bases and J by 8 bases, and 11 bases separated the two germline ends. Germline loops: CDR1 LNHDA, CDR2 SQIVND (reference sequence). CDR3 size: 12 residues. The CDR3 DNA is TGTGCCAGTAGTACTCAGGTCGGCGGCTACACCTTC. It specifies CASSTQVGGYTF.

The J gene is TRBJ1-3, the V gene TRBV7-2, with TRBD1 matching 9 bases. Per the germline V gene, CDR1 is SGHTA and CDR2 is FQGNSA. The CDR3 sequence is 16 residues long. V was clipped by 3 bases and J by 4 bases; unmatched bases: 7. CDR3 sequence (DNA): TGTGCCAGCAGCTTGACAGGGGGTGGGGTAGGAAACACCATATATTTT. Its protein is CASSLTGGGVGNTIYF.

The CDR3 DNA follows: TGTGCCAGCAGTGAAGCGAGGGGCGGTTATGGCTACACCTTC. As protein: CASSEARGGYGYTF. This chain joins TRBV6-1 and TRBJ1-2; tentative D call: TRBD1 (5 bases). CDR3 length: 14 residues. Trimming took off 0 bases at V and 5 bases at J, with 10 bases between the two ends. Germline-derived CDR1 and CDR2 are MNHNS and SASEGT.

The gene calls are TRBV6-5 and TRBJ2-5; D is uncertain. V was clipped by 4 bases and J by 3 bases, with 12 bases between them. The CDR3 is 14 amino acids. CDR1 is MNHEY and CDR2 is SVGAGI in the germline V gene. The CDR3, as DNA: TGTGCCAGCAGTTCCGCAGAAAGAGAAGAGACCCAGTACTTC. Its translation is CASSSAEREETQYF.

The chain combines TRBV5-1 with TRBJ1-5, with D tentatively TRBD1 (5 bases). V was pared by 4 bases and J by 3 bases, with 11 bases between. This CDR3 is 14 amino acids long. Germline assignment: CDR1 SGHRS and CDR2 YFSETQ. CDR3 nucleotides: TGCGCCAGCAGCGAAGGGACGGCCAATCAGCCCCAGCATTTT. Translating it yields CASSEGTANQPQHF.

This clone appeared a single time. This chain uses TRBV5-1 with TRBJ1-6, with 8 bases matching TRBD1. V lost 4 bases to trimming and J lost 1 base; unmatched junction nucleotides: 7. This CDR3 comprises 17 residues. CDR1 and CDR2 (germline): SGHRS, YFSETQ. CDR3 in amino acids: CASSPQGARSYNSPLHF. CDR3 in DNA: TGCGCCAGCAGCCCTCAGGGGGCGCGATCCTATAATTCACCCCTCCACTTT.

This clone is a singleton in its sample. The V and J genes are TRBV7-2 and TRBJ1-6, with unresolved D. Trimming left V 2 bases short and J 10 bases short, with 6 bases between. Germline V gene lookup returns CDR1 SGHTA and CDR2 FQGNSA. CDR3 length: 12 residues. CDR3 loop: CASSLNGSPLHF. In DNA, the CDR3 is TGTGCCAGCAGCTTAAATGGGTCACCCCTCCACTTT.

The chain employs TRBV9 and TRBJ2-1; the D gene is possibly TRBD2 (6 bases). This CDR3 is built from 15 residues. Trimming took 1 base from V and 4 from J, leaving 12 bases between them. The germline V gene encodes CDR1 SGDLS and CDR2 YYNGEE. CDR3 coding DNA: TGTGCCAGCAGCGTATCCGGGACTCTGTACAATGAGCAGTTCTTC. Residues: CASSVSGTLYNEQFF. Combining the CDR3 with reference TRBV9 and TRBJ2-1 gives the whole variable domain DSGVTQTPKHLITATGQRVTLRCSPRSGDLSVYWYQQSLDQGLQFLIQYYNGEERAKGNILERFSAQQFPDLHSELNLSSLELGDSALYFCASSVSGTLYNEQFFGPGTRLTVL.

CDR3 residues: CASSPPGTVSGNTIYF. Written as DNA, the CDR3 is TGTGCCAGCAGTCCACCGGGTACAGTCTCTGGAAACACCATATATTTT. The rearrangement uses TRBV7-9 and TRBJ1-3; D not certain. The CDR3 covers 16 residues. V was cut by 6 bases and J by 0 bases, with 15 bases left in between. CDR1 and CDR2 (germline): SEHNR, FQNEAQ (reference sequence).

The J gene is TRBJ2-3, the V gene TRBV27; TRBD2 matches at 10 bases. Losses at the gene ends were 5 bases for V and 6 bases for J; bases not matched to a gene: 5. The CDR3 runs to 14 residues. Germline V gives CDR1 MNHEY, CDR2 SMNVEV (reference sequence). CDR3 sequence: CASSTHSGGDTQYF. CDR3 DNA sequence: TGTGCCAGCAGTACCCATAGCGGGGGGGATACGCAGTATTTT.

The chain employs TRBV6-6 and TRBJ1-5; TRBD1 matches 7 bases. Germline V lookup: CDR1 MNHNY, CDR2 SVGAGI (reference sequence). With 0 bases clipped from V and 7 bases from J, the junction kept 6 bases outside the gene matches. There are 15 residues in the CDR3. Written as DNA, the CDR3 is TGTGCCAGCAGTTACTCGGACAGGCGATACCAGCCCCAGCATTTT. Translated: CASSYSDRRYQPQHF.

The chain has TRBV6-2 or TRBV6-3 and TRBJ2-7, with TRBD1 matching 12 bases. V lost 6 bases and J lost 3; bases outside the gene matches: 12. The CDR3 consists of 17 residues. Germline V lookup: CDR1 MNHEY, CDR2 SVGEGT. CDR3 in DNA: TGTGCCAGCAGCCAACCCGCTGGGACAGGGGGCTTCTACGAGCAGTACTTC. Protein sequence: CASSQPAGTGGFYEQYF.

The V gene is TRBV10-1, the J gene TRBJ2-3; D is perhaps TRBD1 (5 bases). Germline CDR1 reads WNHNN; CDR2 reads SYGVQD (reference sequence). This CDR3 contains 15 residues. The V and J ends lost 0 bases and 2 bases respectively, with 9 bases between them. The chain's CDR3 is CASSESPDITDTQYF. As DNA, the CDR3 is TGCGCCAGCAGTGAGTCGCCGGACATCACAGATACGCAGTATTTT.

This clone was seen only once. The chain uses TRBV6-5 and TRBJ1-3, with D unresolved. This CDR3 region has 14 residues. The germline V and J ends were trimmed by 2 bases and 2 bases, with 7 bases remaining between them. Germline CDR1 MNHEY, CDR2 SVGAGI. CDR3 protein: CASSYASPGNTIYF. In DNA form, the CDR3 reads TGTGCCAGCAGTTACGCCAGCCCTGGAAACACCATATATTTT.

The chain joins TRBV2 to TRBJ1-5, with TRBD1 as a possible D gene (5 bases). Trimming shortened V by 3 bases and J by 4 bases, and 10 bases separated the two germline ends. This CDR3 is built from 14 residues. The germline CDR1 and CDR2 sequences are SNHLY and FYNNEI. CDR3 in amino acids: CASSDRQLNQPQHF. Written as DNA, the CDR3 is TGTGCCAGCAGTGATCGACAGCTTAATCAGCCCCAGCATTTT.

This chain joins TRBV7-8 and TRBJ1-1, with D tentatively TRBD1 (6 bases). The V gene's germline CDR1 is SGHVS and CDR2 FQNEAQ. With 6 bases removed from V and 10 bases from J, the gap between germline ends came to 18 bases. This CDR3 has 13 amino acids. CDR3 DNA: TGTGCCAGCAGTTTCGGGGGCCAGGGAACAGCTTTCTTT. The encoded protein is CASSFGGQGTAFF.

This sequence joins TRBV2 and TRBJ1-5; D is perhaps TRBD1 (6 bases). Germline loops: CDR1 SNHLY, CDR2 FYNNEI. V was trimmed by 4 bases and J by 7 bases, leaving 11 bases between them. The CDR3 consists of 13 residues. For the CDR3, the DNA is TGTGCCAGCAGTGTGGAGGGGGACCAGCCCCAGCATTTT. It specifies CASSVEGDQPQHF.

The J gene is TRBJ1-1, the V gene TRBV6-5; possibly TRBD1 for D (5 bases). The CDR3 runs to 15 residues. V was clipped by 7 bases and J by 0 bases, with 15 bases between them. The germline V gene has CDR1 MNHEY and CDR2 SVGAGI. CDR3 residues: CASTEGWALNTEAFF. CDR3 coding DNA: TGTGCCAGCACCGAGGGGTGGGCGTTGAACACTGAAGCTTTCTTT.

V and J are TRBV10-1 and TRBJ2-3; 8 nucleotides align to TRBD1. The CDR3 has 15 amino acids. J lost 3 bases, V lost 6 bases, and 8 bases had no gene match. Per germline, CDR1 WNHNN and CDR2 SYGVQD (reference sequence). The CDR3 region has the DNA TGCGCCAGCAGCCCCGACAGGGGAAAGACAGATACGCAGTATTTT. Protein: CASSPDRGKTDTQYF.

The chain links TRBV19 to TRBJ2-7, with 7 bases that match TRBD1. The CDR3 totals 13 residues. With 4 bases clipped from V and 2 bases from J, the junction kept 2 bases outside the gene matches. CDR1 is LNHDA and CDR2 is SQIVND in the germline V gene (reference sequence). The CDR3 protein is CASSRQGTYEQYF. DNA for the CDR3: TGTGCCAGTAGTAGACAGGGTACCTACGAGCAGTACTTC. The full variable domain, with the rest looked up from reference TRBV19 and TRBJ2-7, is DGGITQSPKYLFRKEGQNVTLSCEQNLNHDAMYWYRQDPGQGLRLIYYSQIVNDFQKGDIAEGYSVSREKKESFPLTVTSAQKNPTAFYLCASSRQGTYEQYFGPGTRLTVT.

This chain joins TRBV28 and TRBJ1-5; 9 bases are a match to TRBD1. Germline V gene data show CDR1 as MDHEN and CDR2 as SYDVKM. J lost 0 bases, V lost 4 bases, and 4 bases had no gene match. The CDR3 covers 16 residues. In DNA form, the CDR3 reads TGTGCCAGCAGTTGGGGGACAGGGTATAGCAATCAGCCCCAGCATTTT. Its translation is CASSWGTGYSNQPQHF. Full variable domain (missing parts from reference TRBV28 and TRBJ1-5): DVKVTQSSRYLVKRTGEKVFLECVQDMDHENMFWYRQDPGLGLRLIYFSYDVKMKEKGDIPEGYSVSREKKERFSLILESASTNQTSMYLCASSWGTGYSNQPQHFGDGTRLSIL.

Turning to this clone: Mismatch with germline at one junction end may stem from a read error. J is TRBJ2-1 and V is TRBV10-3, with D possibly TRBD1 on 6 matching bases. The CDR3 totals 12 residues. In germline, CDR1 is ENHRY, CDR2 SYGVKD. DNA of the CDR3: TGTGCCATCAGTGAGTCGACTAAGACAGGCGTCTTC. It yields the protein CAISESTKTGVF.

This clone is a singleton in its sample. The chain combines TRBV29-1 with TRBJ2-6; D remains unclear. Germline V CDR1 and CDR2: SQVTM, ANQGSEA. Trimming pared 7 bases from V and 1 base from J, leaving 5 bases between. The CDR3 length is 12 residues. CDR3 bases: TGCAGCGCCCTGTCTGGGGCCAACGTCCTGACTTTC. Translating it yields CSALSGANVLTF.

The chain is built from TRBV27 and TRBJ1-1, with 7 bases fitting TRBD1. With V trimmed by 3 bases and J by 5 bases, 6 bases remained unmatched. Germline-derived CDR1 and CDR2 are MNHEY and SMNVEV (reference sequence). CDR3 length: 14 residues. The CDR3 nucleotides read TGTGCCAGCAGTTTCGGCGTCAGGGGGACTGAAGCTTTCTTT. It translates to CASSFGVRGTEAFF.

The genes are TRBV13 and TRBJ1-5; D gene unclear. The CDR3 has 16 residues. Germline V CDR1 and CDR2: PRHDT, FYEKMQ (reference sequence). V shed 0 bases and J shed 5 bases, with 14 bases lying between them. CDR3 residues: CASSLGGQLAHQPQHF. The CDR3, as DNA: TGTGCCAGCAGCTTAGGGGGCCAATTGGCCCATCAGCCCCAGCATTTT.

This chain links TRBV6-6 with TRBJ1-5; 10 bases fit TRBD1. This CDR3 has 15 amino acids. V gave up 4 bases and J gave up 6 bases; unmatched junction bases: 6. Germline V gene lookup returns CDR1 MNHNY and CDR2 SVGAGI (reference sequence). Here the CDR3 DNA reads TGTGCCAGCAGTTCCGACAGGGGGCCGGGTCAGCCCCAGCATTTT. This encodes CASSSDRGPGQPQHF.

This clone was recorded once. V and J are TRBV28 and TRBJ2-7; 9 nucleotides align to TRBD1. The CDR3 consists of 13 residues. Per germline, CDR1 MDHEN and CDR2 SYDVKM. After removal of 6 bases from V and 6 bases from J, the junction contained 6 bases not matched to a gene. CDR3 sequence reads: CASRTGGGLEQYF. The CDR3 bases are TGTGCCAGCAGGACAGGGGGAGGGCTCGAGCAGTACTTC.